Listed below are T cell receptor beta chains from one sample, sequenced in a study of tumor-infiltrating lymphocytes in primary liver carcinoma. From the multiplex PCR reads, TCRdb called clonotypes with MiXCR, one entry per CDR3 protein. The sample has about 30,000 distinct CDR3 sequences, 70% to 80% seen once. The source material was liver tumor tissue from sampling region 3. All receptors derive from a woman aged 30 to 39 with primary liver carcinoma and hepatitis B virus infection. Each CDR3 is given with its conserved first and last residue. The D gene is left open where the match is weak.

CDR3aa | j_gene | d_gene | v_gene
CASRRSSGTGTEAFF | TRBJ1-1 | . | TRBV6-5
CASGTYPGSEETLYF | TRBJ2-5 | . | TRBV12-3/TRBV12-4
CASNRGADSYEQYF | TRBJ2-7 | TRBD1 | TRBV30
CASSQDGLLRGEQFF | TRBJ2-1 | . | TRBV4-1
CANSLGTSGKLEQFF | TRBJ2-1 | TRBD2 | TRBV11-3
CNVGGGSYEQYF | TRBJ2-7 | . | TRBV29-1
CASSARDKGRKRWSNTETFF | TRBJ1-1 | . | TRBV11-2
CASSRGSSGANALTF | TRBJ2-6 | . | TRBV4-1
CASSGVSHEQYF | TRBJ2-7 | . | TRBV10-1
CACSVQDRGRKRWSNTEAFF | TRBJ1-1 | TRBD1 | TRBV11-2
CASCYSSGGIYGYTF | TRBJ1-2 | TRBD1 | TRBV6-5
CASSLGPPGHGRETQYF | TRBJ2-5 | . | TRBV11-2
CASIQMYQETQNF | TRBJ2-5 | . | TRBV11-2
CASSVLGNEQFF | TRBJ2-1 | . | TRBV9
CASSSRDRGRKKWCNTEAFF | TRBJ1-1 | TRBD1 | TRBV11-2
CASSFYGRRRETQYF | TRBJ2-5 | . | TRBV7-8
CSVEVSRLVVQETQYF | TRBJ2-5 | . | TRBV29-1
CSARLAGPDFDTQYF | TRBJ2-3 | TRBD2 | TRBV20-1
CASSTRAWGAKETQCF | TRBJ2-5 | . | TRBV11-2
CRTRGTGNQPQHF | TRBJ1-5 | . | TRBV20-1
CASSIDGHPPPRNTQYF | TRBJ2-3 | . | TRBV5-4
CASRDRGFYSNQPQHF | TRBJ1-5 | TRBD1 | TRBV6-1
CANSLRRGLSQYF | TRBJ2-7 | . | TRBV5-6
CASSLGSKRTQYF | TRBJ2-5 | . | TRBV11-2
CASSNLGTYTDTQYF | TRBJ2-3 | . | TRBV19
CTSRRSSSGSMSYNEQFF | TRBJ2-1 | TRBD2 | TRBV5-1
CASSLAYSTDTQYF | TRBJ2-3 | . | TRBV11-2